Below are 20 T cell receptor beta chains sequenced from a single sample in a study of a mutant IDH1 vaccine in newly diagnosed glioma. These TCRs' antigens remain unknown. TCRdb's copy holds only in-frame clones and misses some; the assay was immunoSEQ multiplex PCR. The data hold tens of thousands of clones, with around 80% observed a single time. Time point of the sample: week 35, safety follow-up. Topical imiquimod was applied with each vaccine dose, which held 300 ug of mutant IDH1 20-mer peptide. The material sequenced was PBMCs, taken from a glioma patient whose treatment included an IDH1 peptide vaccine. These receptors were collected from a man aged 50 or older with glioma.

The V and J genes are TRBV10-3 and TRBJ1-3, with D possibly being TRBD1 (5 bases). This CDR3 has 12 residues. Trimming left V 8 bases short and J 2 bases short, with 7 bases between. Germline CDR1 and CDR2: ENHRY and SYGVKD. The CDR3 nucleotides read TGTGCCATCTGGGACGCTGGAAACACCATATATTTT. Translation gives CAIWDAGNTIYF.

The rearrangement uses TRBV10-3 and TRBJ2-1, with 8 nucleotides matching TRBD2. CDR3 size: 16 residues. V trimming: 4 bases; J trimming: 0 bases; junction bases outside the gene matches: 5. The V gene's germline CDR1 is ENHRY and CDR2 SYGVKD. This chain's CDR3 is CAISATSASSYNEQFF. Written as DNA, the CDR3 is TGTGCCATCAGTGCGACTAGCGCGAGCTCCTACAATGAGCAGTTCTTC.

DNA for the CDR3: TGTGCCAGCAATTCCGGGACAGGCCGACAGCCCCAGCATTTT. It is translated as CASNSGTGRQPQHF. This rearrangement joins TRBV27 to TRBJ1-5, with TRBD1 identical over 8 bases. Trimming cost V 7 bases and J 7 bases; bases outside gene matches: 9. The CDR3 loop spans 14 amino acids. Germline V gene lookup returns CDR1 MNHEY and CDR2 SMNVEV (reference sequence).

The chain's CDR3 is CSVAGTNSFYGYTF. DNA for the CDR3: TGCAGCGTTGCTGGGACGAATTCCTTCTATGGCTACACCTTC. The chain is built from TRBV29-1 and TRBJ1-2; D perhaps matches TRBD1 (5 bases). The CDR3 consists of 14 residues. Trimming shortened V by 4 bases and J by 4 bases, and 16 bases separated the two germline ends. The germline V gene has CDR1 SQVTM and CDR2 ANQGSEA.

Here the CDR3 reads CASSQETGIGTEAFF. The CDR3 DNA reads as TGCGCCAGCAGCCAAGAAACGGGGATAGGCACTGAAGCTTTCTTT. This sequence joins TRBV4-1 and TRBJ1-1, with D unresolved. The V gene's germline CDR1 is MGHRA and CDR2 YSYEKL. The ends were cut back, 0 bases at V and 4 bases at J, with 12 bases in the middle. The CDR3 has 15 amino acids.

The chain uses TRBV7-9 and TRBJ2-7; 7 nucleotides line up with TRBD1. The CDR3 extends over 15 amino acids. Germline lookup yields CDR1 SEHNR and CDR2 FQNEAQ (reference sequence). V shed 2 bases, J shed 0 bases, and the junction held 4 bases outside the gene matches. The CDR3 DNA sequence: TGTGCCAGCAGCTTAATGGCAGGGGGCTCCTACGAGCAGTACTTC. This codes for CASSLMAGGSYEQYF.

The chain employs TRBV2 and TRBJ2-5; 15 bases line up with TRBD2. The germline V gene has CDR1 SNHLY and CDR2 FYNNEI. The CDR3 covers 15 residues. The V segment lost 5 bases and the J segment 4 bases; nucleotides outside the gene matches: 2. The CDR3 nucleotides read TGTGCCAGCAGTCGGACTAGCGGGAGGGGAGAGACCCAGTACTTC. Its translation: CASSRTSGRGETQYF.

The chain employs TRBV5-1 and TRBJ1-1, with 7 bases aligning to TRBD1. Germline V gene sequence: CDR1 SGHRS, CDR2 YFSETQ. This CDR3 comprises 15 residues. The V gene end was trimmed by 4 bases and the J gene end by 4 bases; junction bases not matched to a gene: 10. The CDR3: CASSRGQPGGTEAFF. CDR3 nucleotides: TGCGCCAGCAGCCGGGGACAGCCGGGGGGCACTGAAGCTTTCTTT.

CDR3 region: CASGSHHLSTEEFYNEQFF. CDR3 DNA: TGCGCCAGCGGATCCCACCACCTATCCACCGAGGAATTCTACAATGAGCAGTTCTTC. The chain combines TRBV5-1 with TRBJ2-1, with D unclear. Trimming shortened V by 7 bases and J by 3 bases, and 29 bases separated the two germline ends. Germline CDR1 and CDR2: SGHRS and YFSETQ. CDR3 length equals 19 residues.

A few counts support this clone. The chain joins TRBV2 to TRBJ1-6; D is ambiguous. The V end was cut by 8 bases, the J end by 7 bases, with 12 bases between. Germline lookup yields CDR1 SNHLY and CDR2 FYNNEI. The CDR3 runs to 13 residues. CDR3 nucleotide sequence: TGTGCCAGCGGGCCTACTATGAATTCACCCCTCCACTTT. Translating it yields CASGPTMNSPLHF.

The chain has TRBV5-6 and TRBJ1-4; D is perhaps TRBD1 (5 bases). CDR1 SGHDT and CDR2 YYEEEE come from the germline V gene. The ends were cut back, 4 bases at V and 8 bases at J, with 18 bases in the middle. The length of the CDR3 is 15 residues. This CDR3 is CASSMRQGGGEKLFF. The CDR3 nucleotides read TGTGCCAGCAGCATGCGTCAGGGAGGAGGAGAAAAACTGTTTTTT.

As DNA, the CDR3 is TGTGCCAGTAGTATCGGGCTCGGAACTGAAGCTTTCTTT. This codes for CASSIGLGTEAFF. The chain recombines TRBV19 with TRBJ1-1; no clear D gene. Germline V CDR1 and CDR2: LNHDA, SQIVND (reference sequence). V was cut by 3 bases and J by 5 bases, with 10 bases left in between. There are 13 residues in the CDR3. The whole variable domain, remainder taken from reference TRBV19 and TRBJ1-1, is DGGITQSPKYLFRKEGQNVTLSCEQNLNHDAMYWYRQDPGQGLRLIYYSQIVNDFQKGDIAEGYSVSREKKESFPLTVTSAQKNPTAFYLCASSIGLGTEAFFGQGTRLTVV.

This sequence joins TRBV5-4 and TRBJ2-7; D possibly uses TRBD1 or TRBD2 (5 bases each). This CDR3 comprises 13 residues. Germline lookup yields CDR1 SGHNT and CDR2 YYREEE (reference sequence). V lost 4 bases, J lost 6 bases, and 14 bases lay in between. The CDR3 DNA reads TGTGCCAGCAGCCCGCATTTGAGGGGCGAGCAGTACTTC. It yields the protein CASSPHLRGEQYF. Full variable domain (rest looked up from reference TRBV5-4 and TRBJ2-7): ETGVTQSPTHLIKTRGQQVTLRCSSQSGHNTVSWYQQALGQGPQFIFQYYREEENGRGNFPPRFSGLQFPNYSSELNVNALELDDSALYLCASSPHLRGEQYFGPGTRLTVT.

The V call is TRBV5-4, the J call TRBJ1-4; TRBD1 matches 8 bases. CDR3 length: 15 residues. Germline CDR1 is SGHNT and CDR2 is YYREEE (reference sequence). V lost 4 bases to trimming and J lost 7 bases; unmatched junction nucleotides: 9. Here the CDR3 DNA reads TGTGCCAGCAGCAAAGGACAGGGCGGGGGTGAAAAACTGTTTTTT. Protein sequence: CASSKGQGGGEKLFF.

The chain carries TRBV6-6 and TRBJ1-3, with a possible D match to TRBD1 (6 bases). V was trimmed by 10 bases and J by 7 bases, leaving 26 bases between them. Germline assignment: CDR1 MNHNY and CDR2 SVGAGI (reference sequence). The CDR3 length is 16 residues. The CDR3 loop is CATRSTGQGFMNTIYF. The DNA for the CDR3 is TGTGCCACCAGATCTACTGGGCAGGGGTTTATGAACACCATATATTTT.

The rearrangement joins TRBV6-1 to TRBJ1-1, with D unclear. The CDR3 runs 14 residues. Trimming left V 3 bases short and J 4 bases short, with 12 bases between. Per germline, CDR1 MNHNS and CDR2 SASEGT. CDR3 nucleotide sequence: TGTGCCAGCAGTGAGCGGTTTTCGTTCACTGAAGCTTTCTTT. It encodes CASSERFSFTEAFF.

V gene TRBV6-1 combines with J gene TRBJ1-2, with D uncertain. Trimming shortened V by 1 base and J by 3 bases, and 12 bases separated the two germline ends. The CDR3 has 15 residues. CDR1 and CDR2 (germline): MNHNS, SASEGT. The CDR3 DNA sequence: TGTGCCAGCAGTGAAGGGACCGGTCCCCACTATGGCTACACCTTC. Its translation: CASSEGTGPHYGYTF.

The chain carries TRBV15 and TRBJ2-5, with D maybe TRBD2 (6 bases). With 2 bases removed from V and 5 bases from J, the gap between germline ends came to 12 bases. Germline assignment: CDR1 LNHNV and CDR2 YYDKDF (reference sequence). This CDR3 contains 14 residues. The chain's CDR3 is CATSRIKRGETQYF. In DNA form, the CDR3 reads TGTGCCACCAGCAGAATCAAACGGGGGGAGACCCAGTACTTC.

The table lists this clone with a count of one. V gene TRBV27 combines with J gene TRBJ2-7, with TRBD1 matching 9 bases. The V segment lost 10 bases and the J segment 5 bases; nucleotides outside the gene matches: 12. This CDR3 comprises 14 residues. CDR1 is MNHEY and CDR2 is SMNVEV in the germline V gene (reference sequence). This chain's CDR3 is CATHPRQGGHEQYF. The CDR3, as DNA: TGTGCCACCCACCCTCGACAGGGGGGTCACGAGCAGTACTTC.

The gene calls are TRBV10-3 and TRBJ2-2; 7 positions match TRBD2. CDR1 and CDR2 from the germline V gene are ENHRY and SYGVKD. V gave up 6 bases and J gave up 5 bases; unmatched junction bases: 9. The CDR3 is 15 residues long. CDR3 DNA: TGTGCCATCAGCGAAGTGGGGGGGAAGACCGGGGAGCTGTTTTTT. It encodes CAISEVGGKTGELFF.